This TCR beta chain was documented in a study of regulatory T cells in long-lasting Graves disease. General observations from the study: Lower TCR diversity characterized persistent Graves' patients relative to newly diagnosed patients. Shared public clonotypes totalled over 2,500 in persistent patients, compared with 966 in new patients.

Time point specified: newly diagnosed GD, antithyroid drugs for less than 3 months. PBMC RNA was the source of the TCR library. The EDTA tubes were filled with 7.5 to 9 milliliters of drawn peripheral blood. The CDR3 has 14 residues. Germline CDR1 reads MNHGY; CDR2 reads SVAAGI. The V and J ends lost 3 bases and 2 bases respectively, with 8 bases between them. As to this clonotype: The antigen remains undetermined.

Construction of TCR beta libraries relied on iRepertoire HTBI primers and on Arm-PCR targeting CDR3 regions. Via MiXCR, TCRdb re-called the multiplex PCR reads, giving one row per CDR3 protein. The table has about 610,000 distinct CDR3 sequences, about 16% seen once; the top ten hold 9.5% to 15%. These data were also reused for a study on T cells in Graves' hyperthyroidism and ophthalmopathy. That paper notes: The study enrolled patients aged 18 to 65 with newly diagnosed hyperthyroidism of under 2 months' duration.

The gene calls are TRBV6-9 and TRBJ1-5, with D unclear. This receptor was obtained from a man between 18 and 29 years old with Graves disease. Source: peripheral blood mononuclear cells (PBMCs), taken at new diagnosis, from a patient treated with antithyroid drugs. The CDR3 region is CASSYVAGNQPQHF. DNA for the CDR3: TGTGCCAGCAGTTACGTGGCAGGCAATCAGCCCCAGCATTTT.